Sequencing of this T cell receptor beta chain was carried out in a study of blood T cell repertoires in COVID-19. Assay: immunoSEQ multiplex PCR; the TCRdb copy retains only in-frame clones and omits some. The table has approximately 94,000 clones, roughly 84% seen once. The CDR3 covers 15 residues. Trimming stripped 3 bases from V and 8 bases from J, with 20 bases between. The germline gives CDR1 SGHDT, CDR2 YYEEEE. The chain employs TRBV5-6 and TRBJ1-2; D ambiguous. The TCR originated in a man in his sixties with acute or convalescent COVID-19. Specimen: peripheral blood. The chain's CDR3 is CASSSRAGSLSGYTF. The CDR3 DNA reads as TGTGCCAGCAGCTCCCGCGCCGGGAGTTTATCCGGCTACACCTTC.